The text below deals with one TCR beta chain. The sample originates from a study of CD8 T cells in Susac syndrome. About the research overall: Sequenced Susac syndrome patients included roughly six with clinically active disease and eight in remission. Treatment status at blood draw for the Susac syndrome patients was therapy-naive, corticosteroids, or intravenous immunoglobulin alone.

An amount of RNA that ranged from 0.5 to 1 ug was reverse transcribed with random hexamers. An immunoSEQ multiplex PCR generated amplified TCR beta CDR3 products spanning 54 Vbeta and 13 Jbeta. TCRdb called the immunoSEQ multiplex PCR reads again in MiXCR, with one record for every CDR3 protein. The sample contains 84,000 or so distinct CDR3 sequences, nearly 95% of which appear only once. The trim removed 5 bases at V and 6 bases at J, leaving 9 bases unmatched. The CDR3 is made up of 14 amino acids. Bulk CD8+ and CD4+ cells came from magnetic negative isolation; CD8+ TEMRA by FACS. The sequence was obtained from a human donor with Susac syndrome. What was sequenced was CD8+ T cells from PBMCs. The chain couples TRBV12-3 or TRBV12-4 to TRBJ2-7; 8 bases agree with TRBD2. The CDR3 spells CASSGGTSFGEQYF. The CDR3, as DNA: TGTGCCAGCAGTGGCGGGACTAGTTTCGGCGAGCAGTACTTC.